This record concerns one T cell receptor (beta chain) sequence. It has no known antigen specificity. The junction departs from the called germline gene at one end, perhaps through a read error. The CDR3 contains 15 residues, cysteine and phenylalanine counted. Only the CDR3 DNA stays, 45 bases, in frame from base 1. CDR1 and CDR2 are drawn from the germline V gene: MDHEN, SYDVKM. Receptor libraries were prepared by multiplex PCR. TCRdb records Illumina HiSeq 2500 as the sequencer. Following protocols modified from ARM-PCR, the researchers constructed TCRbeta libraries through three rounds of nested PCR with primers (Table S4). Before sequencing, PCR products of 200-500 bp were excised from the gel and purified with the QIAquick gel extraction kit. The authors processed their data as follows. Reads were cleaned with Trimmomatic, merged with FLASH into complete CDR3 sequences, and assigned to V(D)J germline segments with MiTCR. Clonal diversity was computed as the inverse Simpson's index with VDJtools. In-frame sequences lacking a premature stop codon were counted as productive reads. TCRdb redid the processing of the public reads, applying fastp at Q25 and MiXCR, and retained in-frame beta chains. Entries are consolidated by CDR3 protein sequence, retaining the most common genes and DNA. The V and J calls reflect TCRdb's pipeline rather than the authors' work. This sample is represented by roughly 75,000 distinct CDR3 sequences; approximately 71% of them were singletons. The top ten constitute roughly 26% of the sample.

This sample was included in a study of tumor and adjacent non-tumor tissue in lung cancer (dated by TCRdb to the late 2010s). In the study overall: The cohort included more than 9 adenocarcinoma, a couple of squamous cell carcinoma and 1 small cell lung cancer patients. Using bulk TCRbeta repertoires from over 14 lung cancer patients, the study set lung tumor tissue side by side with matched distant non-tumor lung tissue. For each patient, one tumor sample and one normal lung sample were taken, giving around 30 paired specimens that underwent TCRbeta CDR3 sequencing. In total, sequencing yielded 125,075,908 productive TCRbeta reads, which works out to an average of around 4.2 million reads per sample. Ages among the approximately 15 patients ranged from roughly 31 to 76 years, there were about ten men and 5 women, and disease was at TNM stage I to III.

The full study reports these points: Neither the sequencing platform nor unique molecular identifiers are named or mentioned anywhere in the methods. Because peripheral blood was not sequenced, blood TCRbeta repertoires in the lung cancer patients of the study were not examined. Tumor tissue showed significantly higher TCR diversity (inverse Simpson) than normal lung tissue, at around 460 vs 160 (P = 0.0075, Mann-Whitney U test). TCR diversity was significantly higher in younger patients, and higher tumor TCR diversity was associated with shorter overall and disease-free survival. A significantly larger cumulative share of the repertoire was made up by the top 100 clones in normal lung than in tumor tissue. The cohort had only around 14 patients, and the authors noted that larger samples and more detailed clinical data are needed.

RNA was extracted from bulk unsorted tissue and checked for quality with a NanoDrop ND-1000 and an Agilent 2100. For the normal lung samples, distant non-tumor tissue was collected more than 3 cm away from the tumor edge. Donors were newly diagnosed lung cancer patients admitted for thoracic surgery in China between August and November 2014, without prior chemotherapy. The study excluded patients who had received radiotherapy or chemotherapy before or who had another cancer at the same time. Pieces of surgical tissue measuring about 1-2.2 cm3 were kept in RNAlater solution and stored at -80 degrees C until use.

The V gene is TRBV28 and the J gene is TRBJ1-5, with a tentative D gene TRBD1 over 6 matching bases. Specimen: distant non-tumor lung tissue. The TCR sequence derives from a woman in her forties or fifties with non-small cell lung cancer. The CDR3 loop reads CASSFGQISIQPQHF. The nucleotides read TGTGCCAGCAGTTTCGGACAGATTAGCATTCAGCCCCAACATTTT.